The TCR beta chain described here comes from a study of shared clonotypes between healthy human individuals. As for the study in general: Three plates were used per donor for CD4 naive, three for CD4 memory, two for CD8 naive and one for CD8 memory.

Sequenced by immunoSEQ multiplex PCR; TCRdb stores in-frame clones only, minus some. The repertoire includes roughly 2.5 million clones, around 94% of them detected once, and 0.11% to 0.15% sits in the top ten. The germline V gene encodes CDR1 SGHTA and CDR2 FQGNSA. V was trimmed by 1 base and J by 6 bases, leaving 7 bases between them. The CDR3 is made up of 12 amino acids. CD4+ cells yielded CD45RA+ naive and CD45RA-negative memory subsets. With regard to this clone: What it recognizes is unknown.

Study-level findings and limits: Lower generation probabilities were found for non-shared clonotypes than for those shared by all four donors. Investigators expected sequencing depth to affect clonotype sharing among donors.

This TCR derives from a man between 18 and 29 years old in good health. The V call is TRBV7-2, the J call TRBJ2-7, with D unresolved. Input material: naive CD4+ T cells sorted from blood. Sample subset: CD45RA+ positively selected. CDR3 amino acids: CASSLERGEQYF. The CDR3 DNA reads as TGTGCCAGCAGCTTAGAGCGCGGCGAGCAGTACTTC.